This T cell receptor (beta chain) came from a study of human T cells and chemical hapten exposure (dated by TCRdb to about 2021). Regarding the complete study: For sensitization, 2% DPC in acetone was applied to a 2 cm by 2 cm area of upper inner arm skin. Patients additionally received weekly therapeutic DPC doses to the scalp throughout the roughly 26-week study period. The patient cohort, mostly female, included alopecia areata with under or over 50% scalp involvement, alopecia totalis and alopecia universalis. Some 29 alopecia patients provided blood for TCR sequencing at one to four time points (pre-sensitization, 2, 6 and 24 weeks). The study tracked peripheral blood TCR repertoire changes in vivo during primary and secondary sensitization to the hapten diphenylcyclopropenone (DPC) in alopecia patients. Patch testing was done on the upper back using Finn chambers containing 0.01% DPC, and results were scored after 6 days according to International Contact Dermatitis Research Group standards. Blood samples were taken from patients before sensitization (week 0) and at 2, 6 and about 24 weeks after DPC sensitization. Libraries were pooled for sequencing, and variation in per-sample TCR yields was attributed mainly to small differences in library volumes within the pool. Results and caveats for the whole study, not just this receptor: After repeated subsampling, the strength of the expansion versus patch-test correlation and the threshold at which it became significant changed. Alopecia, a presumed autoimmune disease, was present in all patients, so the immune response of the patients might differ from that of healthy individuals. A positive correlation was found between the number of PT1 expanded TCRs and patch test score, with significance reached at thresholds 8, 16 and 32 but not 4. DPC sensitization did not change the number of TCRs with a frequency above 1 in 1000, and there was no evidence of changes in global repertoire structure. Significantly more large CDR3 similarity clusters were formed by expanded TCRs than by pre-sensitization or healthy control sets, consistent with antigen-driven responses.

Library method: RACE. The sample was run on a NextSeq 500. During library preparation, unique molecular identifiers were attached to individual cDNA molecules so that TCRs could be counted quantitatively and reproducibly. Each blood RNA sample was used to sequence both TCR alpha and TCR beta chains. The original pipeline was this. A median of roughly 98,000 TCRs per sample was observed, with a range of roughly 20,000 to 700,000. The Decombinator software suite was used to annotate the V, J and CDR3 of the TCR reads. For PS versus PT1 abundance plots, all samples were subsampled to the same number of TCRs (28,000). TCRs were defined as expanded if absent before sensitization and observed at least eight times at the 2-week time point. TCRdb trimmed public reads at Q25 via fastp, called clones via MiXCR and kept in-frame beta chains. Each entry is one CDR3 protein sequence, shown with its most common DNA and genes. The V and J calls follow TCRdb's processing rather than the paper's. The sample data list about 110,000 distinct CDR3 sequences, and roughly 10% of these were observed just once. 2.5% to 3.5% of the sample goes to the ten largest clones.

Measured from the cysteine to the phenylalanine, the CDR3 is 16 residues long. Solely the CDR3 DNA is kept, with 48 bases framed from the first base. The CDR1 and CDR2 encoded by the germline V gene (reference sequence) are MNHNY and SVGAGI. V loses 0 bases of germline sequence and J loses 5 bases, and the interval between the two ends is 16 bases. This clonotype was found many times. Its antigen is unknown. Base quality data are lacking; no much larger clone is found one base away. The label giving this sample's time point can be read as: patch test 2, 6 weeks after DPC sensitization. According to the study, the label for this sample's treatment or condition signals: therapeutic diphenylcyclopropenone sensitization with weekly scalp DPC. Blood at each patch-test visit was drawn before the patch test was applied. Patients were considered eligible if aged 18 to 70, diagnosed with alopecia and deemed suitable for DPC therapy, and patients were excluded if pregnant. Unfractionated whole blood was collected in Tempus Blood RNA tubes, and total RNA was extracted from that blood.

The material sequenced was whole blood, taken in connection with sensitization to the hapten diphenylcyclopropenone (DPC). Here the chain combines TRBV6-6 and TRBJ1-1; the D segment cannot be called with confidence. This receptor was identified in a woman in her 40s with alopecia areata. Some clones in this sample may be carry-over from other donors' samples. The CDR3 loop reads CASSYSGIPRWTEAFF. The nucleotide sequence reads as follows: TGTGCCAGCAGTTACTCGGGTATTCCCAGGTGGACTGAAGCTTTCTTT.